These T cell receptor beta chains were read from a single sample in a study of cytomegalovirus exposure and HLA in healthy donors. TCRdb's copy holds only in-frame clones and misses some; the assay was immunoSEQ multiplex PCR. This sample has some 150,000 clones, with about 89% found just once. Material for sequencing was PBMCs. These receptors were collected from a man younger than 35 in good health and CMV-seropositive. Both conserved end residues are part of each CDR3. D genes are given only for firm matches. Clone size, where shown, is once, few, many, or a class for clones that have expanded.

>few|TRBJ2-1|-|TRBV9
TGTGCCAGCAGCGTAATTCCGGATGAGCAGTTCTTC
CASSVIPDEQFF
>-|TRBJ1-1|TRBD1|TRBV19
TGTGCCAGTAGTATCGACAGGGTAACTGCTTTCTTT
CASSIDRVTAFF
>-|TRBJ2-7|-|TRBV28
TGTGCCAGCAGCATTCTAGCCTACGAGCAGTACTTC
CASSILAYEQYF
>-|TRBJ2-1|-|TRBV7-2
TGTGCCAGCAGCTTAGGCGTGAGCTCCTACAATGAGCAGTTCTTC
CASSLGVSSYNEQFF
>-|TRBJ2-7|TRBD1|TRBV6-1
TGTGCCAGCAGTGAGCTCCAGGGGGCCTCCTACGAGCAGTACTTC
CASSELQGASYEQYF
>-|TRBJ2-3|-|TRBV19
TGTGCCAGTAGGGGCTTTCTAGCGATCTCTAGCACAGATACGCAGTATTTT
CASRGFLAISSTDTQYF
>few|TRBJ2-3|TRBD2|TRBV4-2
TGTGCCAGCAGCCAAGATTCCCCTCCCAAGGTAGCGGGGGGCACAGATACGCAGTATTTT
CASSQDSPPKVAGGTDTQYF
>-|TRBJ1-1|-|TRBV18
TGTGCCAGCTCACCACCTGGGGGGGGTACTGAAGCTTTCTTT
CASSPPGGGTEAFF
>-|TRBJ2-2|-|TRBV27
TGTGCCAGCAGTTTAGGTCAGGGCCTCACCGGGGAGCTGTTTTTT
CASSLGQGLTGELFF
>-|TRBJ2-7|-|TRBV7-2
TGTGCCAGCAGCTTAGCGGCCCCTCGCGGGGCAGCCTACGAGCAGTACTTC
CASSLAAPRGAAYEQYF
>-|TRBJ2-1|TRBD1|TRBV5-1
TGCGCCAGCAGCTTGGGGGGGACAGGGGAGAGTGAGCAGTTCTTC
CASSLGGTGESEQFF
>-|TRBJ2-7|-|TRBV7-9
TGTGCCAGCAGCTTGATGAGTTCGGTCTACGAGCAGTACTTC
CASSLMSSVYEQYF
>-|TRBJ2-7|TRBD1|TRBV28
TGTGCCAGCAGAAGACAGGGGGCCTACGAGCAGTACTTC
CASRRQGAYEQYF
>-|TRBJ2-7|-|TRBV28
TGTGCCGCTCTGGGGCGGGACTACGAGCAGTACTTC
CAALGRDYEQYF
>-|TRBJ2-7|TRBD2|TRBV4-1
TGCGCCAGCAGCCCAGCGGGAGGAAAAACCTACGAGCAGTACTTC
CASSPAGGKTYEQYF
>-|TRBJ1-3|TRBD1|TRBV9
TGTGCCAGCAGCGTAACCGGGACAGATGGAAACACCATATATTTT
CASSVTGTDGNTIYF
>once|TRBJ2-3|-|TRBV27
TGTGCCAGCAGTTTTGCGGGTTCAGATACGCAGTATTTT
CASSFAGSDTQYF
>-|TRBJ2-7|-|TRBV5-8
TGTGCCAGCAGCTTGGGGCAGGCCAACTACGAGCAGTACTTC
CASSLGQANYEQYF
>-|TRBJ2-5|-|TRBV9
TGTGCCAGCAGCGCCCATCAAGAGACCCAGTACTTC
CASSAHQETQYF
>-|TRBJ2-7|-|TRBV30
TGTGCCCTAAACCCAGGGGAAAGCTCCTACGAGCAGTACTTC
CALNPGESSYEQYF
>-|TRBJ2-7|-|TRBV7-6
TGTGCCAGCAGCTTAGGCGGCCAGATGGACGAGCAGTACTTC
CASSLGGQMDEQYF
>-|TRBJ2-7|-|TRBV7-2
TGTGCCAGCAGCCGCGGGTCCGCCTACGAGCAGTACTTC
CASSRGSAYEQYF
>-|TRBJ2-1|TRBD2|TRBV28
TGTGCCAGCAGTTTACTGACTAGCGGAGGCTACAATGAGCAGTTCTTC
CASSLLTSGGYNEQFF
>-|TRBJ2-6|TRBD1|TRBV18
TGTGCCAGCTCACCCCCCTTGACAGGGCTTGGGGCCAACGTCCTGACTTTC
CASSPPLTGLGANVLTF
>once|TRBJ2-4|-|TRBV5-5
TGTGCCAGCAGCTTGAGGCAGGGAGCCAAAAACATTCAGTACTTC
CASSLRQGAKNIQYF
>-|TRBJ1-3|-|TRBV7-8
TGTGCCAGCAGCTTATATGTCACTCTCTCTGGAAACACCATATATTTT
CASSLYVTLSGNTIYF
>-|TRBJ2-7|TRBD2|TRBV28
TGTGCCAGCACCTCGCCTGGGACTAGCGGCTACGAGCAGTACTTC
CASTSPGTSGYEQYF
>few|TRBJ1-2|-|TRBV7-9
TGTGCCAGCAGCCCATCGACAGTAGAGAATGGCTACACCTTC
CASSPSTVENGYTF
>few|TRBJ2-7|-|TRBV2
TGTGCCAGCACACAGTCCTACGAGCAGTACTTC
CASTQSYEQYF
>-|TRBJ2-1|TRBD1|TRBV27
TGTGCCAGCAGTTTATCCGGGACAGGGTCCTACAATGAGCAGTTCTTC
CASSLSGTGSYNEQFF
>-|TRBJ2-7|TRBD2|TRBV29-1
TGCAGCGTGGGAGGACTAGCGGGAGGCCTCTACGAGCAGTACTTC
CSVGGLAGGLYEQYF
>-|TRBJ1-1|-|TRBV2
TGTGCCAGCAGTCCTGCAAACACAGGGAACACTGAAGCTTTCTTT
CASSPANTGNTEAFF
>-|TRBJ2-7|TRBD2|TRBV6-6
TGTGCCAGCAGCGTAGCGGGAGGTATTTCCTACGAGCAGTACTTC
CASSVAGGISYEQYF
>-|TRBJ2-1|TRBD2|TRBV5-1
TGCGCCAGCAGCGTAACTAGCGGGGGGCTCATCAATGAGCAGTTCTTC
CASSVTSGGLINEQFF
>-|TRBJ2-3|-|TRBV4-1
TGCGCCAGCAGCCTTGCGGGGTTAGACACAGATACGCAGTATTTT
CASSLAGLDTDTQYF
>-|TRBJ2-1|-|TRBV7-2
TGTGCCAGCAGCCAGCGGCCTACCCGAGGGGGTGGCAATGAGCAGTTCTTC
CASSQRPTRGGGNEQFF
>few|TRBJ1-1|-|TRBV27
TGTGCCAGCAGACCGCTAGGAGGAACTGAAGCTTTCTTT
CASRPLGGTEAFF
>few|TRBJ1-4|TRBD1|TRBV4-2
TGTGCCAGCAGCCAAGATTTTAGTGGGGCAGGGGGAAGGGAAAAACTGTTTTTT
CASSQDFSGAGGREKLFF
>-|TRBJ1-2|TRBD1|TRBV9
TGTGCCAGCAGCACCCAGGGACAGAGCTATGGCTACACCTTC
CASSTQGQSYGYTF
>-|TRBJ1-1|-|TRBV10-3
TGTGCCATCAGTGCACGGACTGAGAACACTGAAGCTTTCTTT
CAISARTENTEAFF
>once|TRBJ2-7|-|TRBV5-6
TGTGCCAGCAGCTTTGGGCAGTCCTACGAGCAGTACTTC
CASSFGQSYEQYF
>-|TRBJ2-7|TRBD1|TRBV4-3
TGCGCCAGCAGCCACCGGGACAGGGGGCTGTACGAGCAGTACTTC
CASSHRDRGLYEQYF
>-|TRBJ2-7|-|TRBV19
TGTGCCAGTAGTGGAGGGAGCTCCTACGAGCAGTACTTC
CASSGGSSYEQYF
>-|TRBJ2-4|TRBD1|TRBV5-1
TGCGCCAGCAGCTTGGGGCAGGGGGTAAAAAACATTCAGTACTTC
CASSLGQGVKNIQYF
>once|TRBJ1-5|TRBD1|TRBV7-9
TGTGCCAGCAGCTGGGACAGGGAGCCCAATCAGCCCCAGCATTTT
CASSWDREPNQPQHF
>-|TRBJ2-2|-|TRBV9
TGTGCCAGCAGCCTCCAGACAGGACGGACCGGGGAGCTGTTTTTT
CASSLQTGRTGELFF
>once|TRBJ1-1|TRBD1|TRBV6-1
TGTGCCAGCATAAGCCCGGGACAGGTGAACACTGAAGCTTTCTTT
CASISPGQVNTEAFF
>-|TRBJ2-3|TRBD1|TRBV2
TGTGCCAGCAGATGGACAGGAGGCCCCACAGATACGCAGTATTTT
CASRWTGGPTDTQYF